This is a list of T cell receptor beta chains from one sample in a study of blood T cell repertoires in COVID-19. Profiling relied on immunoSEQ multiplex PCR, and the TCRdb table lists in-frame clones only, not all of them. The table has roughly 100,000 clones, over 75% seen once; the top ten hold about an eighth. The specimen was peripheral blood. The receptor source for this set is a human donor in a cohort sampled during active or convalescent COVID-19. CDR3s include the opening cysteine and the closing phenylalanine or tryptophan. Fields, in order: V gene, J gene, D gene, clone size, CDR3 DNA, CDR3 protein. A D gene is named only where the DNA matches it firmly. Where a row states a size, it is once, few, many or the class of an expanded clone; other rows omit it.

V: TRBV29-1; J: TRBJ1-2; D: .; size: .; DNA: TGCAGCGTTGAATGGGGCGGCTACACCTTC; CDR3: CSVEWGGYTF
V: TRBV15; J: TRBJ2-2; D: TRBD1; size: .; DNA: TGTGCCACCAGCAGACCCCAGACAGGGAAAGGCGGGGAGCTGTTTTTT; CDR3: CATSRPQTGKGGELFF
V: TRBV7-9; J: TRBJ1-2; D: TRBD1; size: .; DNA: TGTGCCAGCAGCCAGGGGACAGCCTATGGCTACACCTTC; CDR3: CASSQGTAYGYTF
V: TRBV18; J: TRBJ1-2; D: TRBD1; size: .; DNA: TGTGCCAGCTCGGGACAGGGGGTACGGAATGACTATGGCTACACCTTC; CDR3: CASSGQGVRNDYGYTF
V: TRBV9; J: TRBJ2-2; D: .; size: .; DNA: TGTGCCAGCAGCATGCGTATCGCCGGGGAGCTGTTTTTT; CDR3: CASSMRIAGELFF
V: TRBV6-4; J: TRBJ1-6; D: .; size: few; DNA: TGTGCCAGCAGAGACGAACCGGGACACCGGGATTCACCCCTCCACTTT; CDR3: CASRDEPGHRDSPLHF
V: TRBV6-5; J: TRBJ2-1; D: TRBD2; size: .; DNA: TGTGCCAGCAGAACAGCGGGGGGGCCGTGGAATGAGCAGTTCTTC; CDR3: CASRTAGGPWNEQFF
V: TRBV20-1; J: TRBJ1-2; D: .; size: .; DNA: TGCAGTGCTACGACAGGTCGCGGCTACACCTTC; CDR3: CSATTGRGYTF
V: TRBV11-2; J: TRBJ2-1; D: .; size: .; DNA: TGTGCCAGCAGCTTTTCAGACTACAATGAGCAGTTCTTC; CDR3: CASSFSDYNEQFF
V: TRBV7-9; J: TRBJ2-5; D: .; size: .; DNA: TGTGCCAGCAGCTCCCTGGGTAGCGGAAGATACCAAGAGACCCAGTACTTC; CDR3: CASSSLGSGRYQETQYF
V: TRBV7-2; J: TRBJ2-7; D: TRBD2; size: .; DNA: TGTGCCAGCAGCTTAGGACTAGCGGGGTCCTACGAGCAGTACTTC; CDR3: CASSLGLAGSYEQYF
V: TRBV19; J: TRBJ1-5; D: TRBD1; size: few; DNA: TGTGCCAGTACCCCGGGACAGGGCTATCAGCCCCAGCATTTT; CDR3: CASTPGQGYQPQHF
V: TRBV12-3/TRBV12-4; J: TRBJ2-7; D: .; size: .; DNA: TGTGCCAGCAGCCCGTCCTACGAGCAGTACTTC; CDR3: CASSPSYEQYF
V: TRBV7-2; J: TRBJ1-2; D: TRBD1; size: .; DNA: TGTGCCAGCAGCCCTACGGCAGGGGGCGCAAACTATGGCTACACCTTC; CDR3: CASSPTAGGANYGYTF
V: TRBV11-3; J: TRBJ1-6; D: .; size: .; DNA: TGTGCCAGCAGCTTATCGACCGGGCTCTCGGGGTCACCCCTCCACTTT; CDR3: CASSLSTGLSGSPLHF
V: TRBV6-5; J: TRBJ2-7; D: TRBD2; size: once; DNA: TGTGCCAGCAGTTACTCGAGATTAGCGGGATACGAGCAGTACTTC; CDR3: CASSYSRLAGYEQYF
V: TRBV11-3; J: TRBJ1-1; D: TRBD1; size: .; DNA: TGTGCCAGCATTAGGGGGGAGACAGGGACTAACACTGAAGCTTTCTTT; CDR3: CASIRGETGTNTEAFF
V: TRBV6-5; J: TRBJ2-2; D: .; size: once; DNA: TGTGCCAGCACCTCCTCGGGCGCAGGGGTGGGGGAGCTGTTTTTT; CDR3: CASTSSGAGVGELFF
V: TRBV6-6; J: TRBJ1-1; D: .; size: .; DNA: TGTGCCAGCAGTTACGATCCCCGAGGAACTGAAGCTTTCTTT; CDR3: CASSYDPRGTEAFF
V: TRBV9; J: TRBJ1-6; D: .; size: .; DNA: TGTGCCAGCAGCGTACAGAATTCACCCCTCCACTTT; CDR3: CASSVQNSPLHF
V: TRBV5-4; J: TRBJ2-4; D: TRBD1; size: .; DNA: TGTGCCAGCAGGGCCGACCACCTGACAGGGGGCGAAGCCAAAAACATTCAGTACTTC; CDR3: CASRADHLTGGEAKNIQYF
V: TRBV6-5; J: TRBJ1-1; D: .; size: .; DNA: TGTGCCAGCAGTTACTCGTACGCGGGCGGCACTGAAGCTTTCTTT; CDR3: CASSYSYAGGTEAFF
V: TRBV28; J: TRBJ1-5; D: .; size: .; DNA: TGTGCCAGCAGTCCCCGTCGGAGTCTCTCCAATCAGCCCCAGCATTTT; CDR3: CASSPRRSLSNQPQHF
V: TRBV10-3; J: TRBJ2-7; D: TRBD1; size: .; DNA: TGTGCCATCAGCGGGACAGGGGGTGACGAGCAGTACTTC; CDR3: CAISGTGGDEQYF
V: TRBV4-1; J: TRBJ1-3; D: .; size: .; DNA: TGCGCCAGCAGCGCCCCGAGCTCTGGAAACACCATATATTTT; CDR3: CASSAPSSGNTIYF
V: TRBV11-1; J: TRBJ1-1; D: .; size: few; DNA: TGTGCCAGCAGCTCTTTAACAGGGACCAACACTGAAGCTTTCTTT; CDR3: CASSSLTGTNTEAFF
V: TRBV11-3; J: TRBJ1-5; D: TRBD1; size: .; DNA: TGTGCCAGCAGCTTAATCCGGGACAGGGCGAAACGCTGCAATCAGCCCCAGCATTTT; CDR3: CASSLIRDRAKRCNQPQHF
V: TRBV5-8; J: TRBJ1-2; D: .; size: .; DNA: TGTGCCAGCAGCTTGGAGGGCGGGACCGTTAACTATGGCTACACCTTC; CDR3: CASSLEGGTVNYGYTF
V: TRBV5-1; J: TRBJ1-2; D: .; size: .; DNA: TGCGCCAGCAGCGCCCTGCGGGGGGGTAACTATGGCTACACCTTC; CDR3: CASSALRGGNYGYTF
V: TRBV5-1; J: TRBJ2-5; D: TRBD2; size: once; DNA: TGCGCCAGCAGCTTCGACGGGACTACGGTGGCAGAGACCCAGTACTTC; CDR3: CASSFDGTTVAETQYF
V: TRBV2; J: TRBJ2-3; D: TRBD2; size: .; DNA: TGTGCCAGCAGTGATGAAACTAGCGGTACAGATACGCAGTATTTT; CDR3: CASSDETSGTDTQYF
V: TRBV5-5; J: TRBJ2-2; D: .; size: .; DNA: TGTGCCAGCAGTATATTACTCAACACCGGGGAGCTGTTTTTT; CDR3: CASSILLNTGELFF
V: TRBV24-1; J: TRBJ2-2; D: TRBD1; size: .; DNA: TGTGCCACCAGTGATATCGACAGGGGAGACACCGGGGAGCTGTTTTTT; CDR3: CATSDIDRGDTGELFF
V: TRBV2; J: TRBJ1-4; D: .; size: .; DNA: TGTGCCAGCAGCACCCCGAGGAGCGGCGAAAAACTGTTTTTT; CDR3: CASSTPRSGEKLFF
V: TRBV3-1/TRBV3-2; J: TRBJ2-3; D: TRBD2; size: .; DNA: TGTGCCAGCAGCCAGACTAGCGGGGGGGACACAGATACGCAGTATTTT; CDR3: CASSQTSGGDTDTQYF
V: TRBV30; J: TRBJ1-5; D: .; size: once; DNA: TGTGCCTGGAGTACAGGGCTTGAGCCCCAGCATTTT; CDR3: CAWSTGLEPQHF
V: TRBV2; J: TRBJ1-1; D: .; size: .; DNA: TGTGCCAGCAGTGAACAGGGGCGAAACACTGAAGCTTTCTTT; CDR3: CASSEQGRNTEAFF
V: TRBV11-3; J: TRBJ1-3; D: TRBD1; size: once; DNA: TGTGCCAGCAGCTCCCGGACAGGGGCTGGAAACACCATATATTTT; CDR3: CASSSRTGAGNTIYF
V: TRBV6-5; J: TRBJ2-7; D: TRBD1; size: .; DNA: TGTGCCAGCAGCCTACAACAGGGGGCGAACTACGAGCAGTACTTC; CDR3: CASSLQQGANYEQYF
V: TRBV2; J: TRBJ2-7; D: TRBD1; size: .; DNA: TGTGCCAGCCAAACAGGGGGGAGCTCCTACGAGCAGTACTTC; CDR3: CASQTGGSSYEQYF
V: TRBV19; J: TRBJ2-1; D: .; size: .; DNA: TGTGCCAGTACCCGGGACTCGGTCAATGAGCAGTTCTTC; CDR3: CASTRDSVNEQFF
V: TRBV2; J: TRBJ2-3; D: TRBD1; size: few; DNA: TGTGCCAGCAGTGTCTCCCGGGACAGGAGCACAGATACGCAGTATTTT; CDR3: CASSVSRDRSTDTQYF
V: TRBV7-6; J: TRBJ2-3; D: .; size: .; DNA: TGTGCCAGCAGCTCCCTGGGCGTCTACACAGATACGCAGTATTTT; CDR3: CASSSLGVYTDTQYF
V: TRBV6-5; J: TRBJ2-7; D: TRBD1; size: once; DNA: TGTGCCAGCACCGACCGGGGACAGGCCACCTACGAGCAGTACTTC; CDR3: CASTDRGQATYEQYF
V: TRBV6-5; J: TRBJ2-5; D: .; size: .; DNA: TGTGCCAGCAGTTACGGCCGATGGCAGGAAGAGACCCAGTACTTC; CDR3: CASSYGRWQEETQYF
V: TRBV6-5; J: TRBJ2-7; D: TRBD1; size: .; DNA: TGTGCCAGCACTGGGACAGGGGCTCCCTACGAGCAGTACTTC; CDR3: CASTGTGAPYEQYF
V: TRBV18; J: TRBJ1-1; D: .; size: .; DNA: TGTGCCAGCTCTCTCAGATTGAACACTGAAGCTTTCTTT; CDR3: CASSLRLNTEAFF
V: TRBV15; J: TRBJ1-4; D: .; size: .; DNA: TGTGCCACCAGCAGACAGCCTCGACTTAACGGTAATGAAAAACTGTTTTTT; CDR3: CATSRQPRLNGNEKLFF
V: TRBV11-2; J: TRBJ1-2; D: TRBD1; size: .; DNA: TGTGCCAGCAGCAAACGGACAGGGGGCGGTGGCTACACCTTC; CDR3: CASSKRTGGGGYTF
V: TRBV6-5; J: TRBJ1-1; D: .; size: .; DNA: TGTGCCAGCAGTTACTCGGGGGCGACTGAAGCTTTCTTT; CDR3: CASSYSGATEAFF
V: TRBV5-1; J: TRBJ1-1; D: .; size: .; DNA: TGCGCCAGCAGCTTAAGCCCGGGGAACACTGAAGCTTTCTTT; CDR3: CASSLSPGNTEAFF
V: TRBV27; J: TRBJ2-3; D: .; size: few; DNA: TGTGCCAGCAGTTTATTCTCTGAGGTGGATACGCAGTATTTT; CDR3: CASSLFSEVDTQYF
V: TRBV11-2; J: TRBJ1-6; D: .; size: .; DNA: TGTGCCAGCAGCTTGCCCTTGGGCAGCTCCTATAATTCACCCCTCCACTTT; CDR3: CASSLPLGSSYNSPLHF
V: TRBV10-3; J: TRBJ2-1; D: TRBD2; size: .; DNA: TGTGCCATCAATGACCCGGGACTAGCGGGGGGACGGGACAATGAGCAGTTCTTC; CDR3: CAINDPGLAGGRDNEQFF
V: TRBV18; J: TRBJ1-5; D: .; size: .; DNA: TGTGCCAGCTCACCCAGGGATTTCACTAGCAATCAGCCCCAGCATTTT; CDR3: CASSPRDFTSNQPQHF
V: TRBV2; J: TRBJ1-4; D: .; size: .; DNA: TGTGCCAGCACTCAAAACCCGGGCCCTCCGGGGGAAAAACTGTTTTTT; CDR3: CASTQNPGPPGEKLFF
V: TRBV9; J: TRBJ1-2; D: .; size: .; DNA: TGTGCCAGCAGCTCTCCGGGAATAGAGGGCGGAGGCTACACCTTC; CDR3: CASSSPGIEGGGYTF
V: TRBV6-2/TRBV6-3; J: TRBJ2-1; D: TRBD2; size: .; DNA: TGTGCCAGCAGTCTAGCGGGGGGCCTGCGCAATGAGCAGTTCTTC; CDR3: CASSLAGGLRNEQFF
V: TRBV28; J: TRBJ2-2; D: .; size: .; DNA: TGTGCCAGCAGTTTATGGGACACCTCCACCGGGGAGCTGTTTTTT; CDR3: CASSLWDTSTGELFF